The entry below gives a single T cell receptor (beta chain) sequence along with its context. Its antigen is not yet known. No base-level quality is on record; no much larger clone is a single base apart. Reading the label with the study, this specimen's time point is: baseline before first vaccination. The vaccinee samples were drawn from two UK trials, COV001 and COV002, one of which was a single-blind randomized controlled phase 2/3 trial testing AZD1222 (ChAdOx1 nCoV-19) in healthy adults. For TCRbeta chain sequencing, PBMC samples were collected from trial participants at day 0 and at day 28 after the second dose. The data stem from a study of T cell responses to AZD1222 COVID-19 vaccine (dated by TCRdb to the early 2020s). Study-level background: Because spike-specific TCR depth and breadth did not differ between the two schedules, AZD1222 recipients who got a second dose at roughly 4 weeks were pooled with those who got a second dose at roughly 12 weeks. A total of just over 230 trial participants underwent TCR sequencing, of whom more than 200 had received two doses of AZD1222 and approximately 26 had received two doses of the MenACWY control vaccine. Trial participants were enrolled by age into 18-55, 56-69 and 70-plus year subgroups, with about 150, 28 and 57 TCR-sequenced participants respectively. The research as a whole found: After two AZD1222 doses, spike-specific TCR breadth and depth were significantly higher than at day 0 and than in MenACWY recipients. CD4 TCRs associated with the vaccine covered the entire spike protein, and the dominant responses were in regions 160-218 and 743-854. Participants were mostly white British and included more females than males, and it was suggested by the authors that clonal diversity may have been underestimated. Because no samples from the day 14 peak response were available, repertoires could be characterized only after the peak T cell response. Epitopes outside the regions mutated in the B.1.351 and B.1.1.7 variants were reportedly recognized by nearly half of the unique spike-specific TCRs. In the small 56-69-year group, the increase in depth fell short of significance, most likely because of low power. Only a handful of AZD1222 recipients were SARS-CoV-2 seropositive at baseline, limiting conclusions about previously exposed vaccinees.

From cysteine to phenylalanine, the CDR3 is 16 amino acids long. This entry keeps only the CDR3 DNA: 48 bases, framed from base 1. Between the V and J ends, shortened by 4 bases and 7 bases respectively, the junction contains 17 bases. Per the germline V gene, MDHEN is the CDR1 and SYDVKM is the CDR2. The CDR3 regions of human TCRbeta chains were subjected to immunosequencing. The study's own analysis went as follows. TCRs in the repertoires were compared against a reference library of SARS-CoV-2-specific TCRs that had been generated with the MIRA antigen-specificity platform. Breadth meant the fraction of unique TCRs that were SARS-CoV-2-associated, whereas depth meant the fraction of total T cells that were SARS-CoV-2-associated. Using the MIRA data, each spike-specific TCR was mapped to the spike region that the TCR reacts to and placed in a CD4 or CD8 class. Log10-transformed breadth and depth values were compared by one-way ANOVA with Sidak's multiple comparisons tests. TCRdb obtained this table from immuneACCESS and retained in-frame rearrangements with V and J assigned. These tables miss some clones; where compared with another copy, unresolved V genes account for less than half of the shortfall, and the remainder is unexplained. D and trimming come from the DNA, and the V and J calls and clone size come from that table. The sample yields over 150,000 clones; 90% were counted once. The biggest ten clones account for about 1.4% of the sample.

The sample consisted of peripheral blood, taken on day 0 of AZD1222 vaccination. This receptor was taken from an adult in good health. The sequence is built from TRBV28 and TRBJ1-6; no D gene can be assigned with confidence. The CDR3 is CASSYTATAPNSPLHF. Here is the DNA: TGTGCCAGCAGTTATACAGCGACCGCGCCGAATTCACCCCTCCACTTT.